Sequencing of this TCR beta chain was carried out in a study of T cells in Graves' hyperthyroidism and ophthalmopathy. This clonotype has at least ten counts. Its antigen is unknown. Stable hyperthyroidism: no ophthalmopathy progression over 18 months of follow-up. Amplified regions were TCR beta CDR3 sequences from RNA transcripts. The HTBI set primed first-round TCR CDR3 RT-PCR. Each CDR3 protein is one row after TCRdb ran MiXCR on the multiplex PCR reads. The sample includes 300,000 to 400,000 distinct CDR3 sequences, more than 11% of them seen just once. Overall study findings and caveats: Through a model of 13 V-J features, ophthalmopathy was separated from stable hyperthyroidism.

The CDR3 sequence is 12 residues long. Per the germline V gene, CDR1 is MNHNS and CDR2 is SASEGT. Trimming shortened V by 5 bases and J by 3 bases, and 7 bases separated the two germline ends. Sequenced input: blood. This chain uses TRBV6-1 with TRBJ2-5; D unclear. The receptor comes from a woman aged 30 to 39 with Graves' hyperthyroidism. DNA for the CDR3: TGTGCCAGCAGTTTTATCGAAGAGACCCAGTACTTC. This gives the protein CASSFIEETQYF.